This T cell receptor beta chain was recovered during a study of T cell changes during pregnancy in multiple sclerosis. CDR1 SGHDT and CDR2 YYEEEE come from the germline V gene. This CDR3 region has 15 residues. V shed 2 bases and J shed 1 base, with 12 bases lying between them. Sequenced by immunoSEQ multiplex PCR; TCRdb stores in-frame clones only, minus some. The table includes 100,000 to 130,000 clones, about nine tenths detected once. The specimen comprised peripheral blood, sampled in the third trimester of pregnancy. The chain couples TRBV5-6 to TRBJ1-2; possibly TRBD1 for D (5 bases). The TCR comes from a female donor in good health, enrolled as a control in a pregnancy study. The DNA for the CDR3 is TGTGCCAGCAGCTTACCAGGGTTGGATAACTATGGCTACACCTTC. Encoded protein: CASSLPGLDNYGYTF.